The 2 T cell receptor beta chains given below trace back to one sample, sequenced in a study of OX40 agonist ivuxolimab in advanced cancers. Method: immunoSEQ multiplex PCR; TCRdb's copy keeps in-frame clones and lacks some. The sample carries tens of thousands of clones, 89% recorded once. The input for sequencing was CD4+ or CD8+ T cells sorted from blood, taken in a trial of the OX40 agonist ivuxolimab. The source is an adult with an advanced solid tumor such as melanoma, head and neck, liver or kidney cancer.

This chain connects TRBV18 to TRBJ2-1, with 8 bases identical to TRBD2. Germline V lookup: CDR1 KGHSH, CDR2 LQKENI. The CDR3 covers 17 residues. After removal of 3 bases from V and 0 bases from J, the junction contained 7 bases not matched to a gene. CDR3 sequence: CASSPRAGALSYNEQFF. The CDR3 nucleotides are TGTGCCAGCTCACCGAGAGCGGGAGCCCTCTCCTACAATGAGCAGTTCTTC.

V usage is TRBV28 and J usage is TRBJ2-1, with 12 positions matching TRBD2. The CDR3 consists of 15 residues. In germline, CDR1 is MDHEN, CDR2 SYDVKM. V shed 5 bases, J shed 7 bases, and the junction held 6 bases outside the gene matches. The CDR3 DNA reads as TGTGCCAGCAGTCGGACTAGCGGGGCTAATAATGAGCAGTTCTTC. Protein product: CASSRTSGANNEQFF.